This passage covers 3 T cell receptor beta chains from one sample sequenced in a study of CD8 T cells in ankylosing spondylitis. One entry per CDR3 protein, called by TCRdb with MiXCR from the 5' RACE reads. This sample carries roughly 230,000 distinct CDR3 sequences, 18% of them seen once, and the ten largest clones take approximately 32%. Material: blood, either unsorted or a sorted T cell fraction (not recorded which). The receptor set was obtained from a male donor with ankylosing spondylitis or in good health (not recorded which).

Here the CDR3 DNA reads TGTGCCAGCGGCCGGGGTTATGAGCAGTTCTTC. Translation: CASGRGYEQFF. The chain employs TRBV5-6 and TRBJ2-1; perhaps TRBD2 as D (5 bases). Between the trimmed V and J ends, which lost 7 bases and 8 bases, there was a span of 10 bases. CDR3 size: 11 residues. Looked up from germline, CDR1 is SGHDT and CDR2 is YYEEEE.

This clonotype has more than one count but fewer than ten. The V call is TRBV7-9, the J call TRBJ1-5; TRBD1 might be the D (5 bases). The CDR3 runs 13 residues. Trimming shortened V by 5 bases and J by 6 bases, and 11 bases separated the two germline ends. Per germline, CDR1 SEHNR and CDR2 FQNEAQ (reference sequence). CDR3 sequence reads: CASSQGHPQPQHF. CDR3 coding DNA: TGTGCCAGCAGCCAGGGTCACCCTCAGCCCCAGCATTTT.

On this clonotype: This could be a read error, since a much larger clone is one nucleotide away. The chain joins TRBV2 to TRBJ1-1, with D hard to call. The CDR3 is 12 residues long. Trimming shortened V by 4 bases and J by 1 base, and 4 bases separated the two germline ends. The germline V gene has CDR1 SNHLY and CDR2 FYNNEI. The CDR3 DNA follows: TGTGCCAGCAGTGCAGGGAACACTGAAGCTTTCTTT. This encodes CASSAGNTEAFF. The entire variable domain, with the rest obtained from reference TRBV2 and TRBJ1-1, is as follows: EPEVTQTPSHQVTQMGQEVILRCVPISNHLYFYWYRQILGQKVEFLVSFYNNEISEKSEIFDDQFSVERPDGSNFTLKIRSTKLEDSAMYFCASSAGNTEAFFGQGTRLTVV.